This T cell receptor beta chain was identified during a study of persistence of HIV-infected CD4 T cells. For the study at large: A couple of participants gave one leukapheresis sample; others gave up to about 180 mL blood repeatedly.

About this clone: The antigen remains undetermined.

Cells were stimulated with CMV-infected fibroblast lysates at 10 ug/mL. CD40L/CD69 double-negative CD45RO-high memory CD4+ T cells were collected. CD4+ T cell counts exceeded 400 cells/uL; CMV serology was positive. Sequencing used immunoSEQ version 4 in survey mode. Genomic DNA was diluted to 7.5 to 10 ng/uL, up to about 1 ug per sample. Sequenced by immunoSEQ multiplex PCR; TCRdb stores in-frame clones only, minus some. The sample yields 46,000 or so clones, 75% to 85% seen once. Trimming at V came to 2 bases and at J to 7 bases, leaving 9 bases not matched to a gene. The CDR3 contains 18 residues. Germline-derived CDR1 and CDR2 are SGHTA and FQGNSA.

The origin of this receptor is an adult man with HIV who was CMV-seropositive. Sequencing was performed on CD4+ T cells sorted from PBMCs after roughly 19-hour stimulation, taken from a patient who received antiretroviral therapy. The chain uses TRBV7-2 and TRBJ2-1; 15 nucleotides align to TRBD2. This CDR3 is CASSLQKGGTSGRNEQFF. CDR3 nucleotide sequence: TGTGCCAGCAGCTTACAAAAGGGGGGGACTAGCGGGAGGAATGAGCAGTTCTTC.